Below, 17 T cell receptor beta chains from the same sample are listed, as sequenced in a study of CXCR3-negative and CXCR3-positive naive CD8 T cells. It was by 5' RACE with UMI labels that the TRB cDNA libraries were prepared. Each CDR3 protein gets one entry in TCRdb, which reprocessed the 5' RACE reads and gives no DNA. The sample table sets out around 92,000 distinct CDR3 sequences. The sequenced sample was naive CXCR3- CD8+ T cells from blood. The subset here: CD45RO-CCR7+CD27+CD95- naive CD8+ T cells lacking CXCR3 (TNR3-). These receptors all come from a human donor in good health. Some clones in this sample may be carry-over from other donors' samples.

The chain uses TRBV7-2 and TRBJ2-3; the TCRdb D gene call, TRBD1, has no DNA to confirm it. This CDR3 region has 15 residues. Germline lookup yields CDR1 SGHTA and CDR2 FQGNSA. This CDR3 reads CASSPGTASTDTQYF.

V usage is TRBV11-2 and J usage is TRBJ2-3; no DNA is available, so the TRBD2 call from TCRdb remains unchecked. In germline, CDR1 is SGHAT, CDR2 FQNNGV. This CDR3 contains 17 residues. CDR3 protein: CASSSPSGSGYTDTQYF.

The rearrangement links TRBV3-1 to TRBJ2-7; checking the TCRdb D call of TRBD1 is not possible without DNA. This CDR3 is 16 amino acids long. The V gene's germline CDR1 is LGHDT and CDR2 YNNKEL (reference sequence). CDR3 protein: CASSQDFSGGGYEQYF.

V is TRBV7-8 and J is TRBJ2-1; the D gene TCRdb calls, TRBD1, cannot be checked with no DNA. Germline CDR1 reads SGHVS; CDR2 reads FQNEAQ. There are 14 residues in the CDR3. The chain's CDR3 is CASSLASGPYEQFF.

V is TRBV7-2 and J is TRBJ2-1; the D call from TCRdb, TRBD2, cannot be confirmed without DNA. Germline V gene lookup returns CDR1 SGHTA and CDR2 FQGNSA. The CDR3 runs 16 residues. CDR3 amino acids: CASSLEIDPRNNEQFF.

The CDR3 here is CASSLRREAGETQYF. This rearrangement joins TRBV7-9 to TRBJ2-5; TCRdb designates TRBD2, a call that cannot be tested without DNA. Germline V gives CDR1 SEHNR, CDR2 FQNEAQ (reference sequence). This CDR3 has 15 residues.

CDR3: CASSPQGAYEQYF. This chain uses TRBV7-9 with TRBJ2-7; the TRBD1 assignment by TCRdb is unverifiable without DNA. This CDR3 spans 13 amino acids. Germline V gives CDR1 SEHNR, CDR2 FQNEAQ (reference sequence).

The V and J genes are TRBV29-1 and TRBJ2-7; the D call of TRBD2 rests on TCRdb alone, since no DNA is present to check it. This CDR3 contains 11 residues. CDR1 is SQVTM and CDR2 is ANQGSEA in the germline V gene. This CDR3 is CSVDALDEQYF.

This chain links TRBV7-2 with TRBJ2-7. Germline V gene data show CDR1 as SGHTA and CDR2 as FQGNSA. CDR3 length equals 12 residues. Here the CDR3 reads CASSPTGDEQYF. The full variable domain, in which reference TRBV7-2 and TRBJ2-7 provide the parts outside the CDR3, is GAGVSQSPSNKVTEKGKDVELRCDPISGHTALYWYRQSLGQGLEFLIYFQGNSAPDKSGLPSDRFSAERTGGSVSTLTIQRTQQEDSAVYLCASSPTGDEQYFGPGTRLTVT.

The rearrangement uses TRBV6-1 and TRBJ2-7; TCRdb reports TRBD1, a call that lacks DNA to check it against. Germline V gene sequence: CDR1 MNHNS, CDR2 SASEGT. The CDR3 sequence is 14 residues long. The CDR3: CASSDGTETLQGYF.

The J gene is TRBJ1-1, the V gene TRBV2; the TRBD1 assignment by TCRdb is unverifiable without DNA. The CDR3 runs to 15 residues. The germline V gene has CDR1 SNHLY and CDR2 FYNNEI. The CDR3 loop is CASQSDSLLNTEAFF.

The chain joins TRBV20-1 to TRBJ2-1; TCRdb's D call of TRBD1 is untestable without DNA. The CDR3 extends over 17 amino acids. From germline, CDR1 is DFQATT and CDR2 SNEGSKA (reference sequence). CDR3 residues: CSARDFRGARIYNEQFF.

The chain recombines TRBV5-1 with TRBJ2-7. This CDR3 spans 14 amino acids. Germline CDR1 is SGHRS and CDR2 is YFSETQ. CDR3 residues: CASSLEAGSHEQYF.

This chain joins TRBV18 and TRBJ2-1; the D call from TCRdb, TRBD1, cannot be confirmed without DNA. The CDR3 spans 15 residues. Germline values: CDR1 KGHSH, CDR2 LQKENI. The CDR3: CASSPPGSGHNEQFF.

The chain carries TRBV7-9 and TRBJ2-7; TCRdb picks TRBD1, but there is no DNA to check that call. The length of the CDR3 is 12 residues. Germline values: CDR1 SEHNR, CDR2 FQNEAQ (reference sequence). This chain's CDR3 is CASSTQGYEQYF.

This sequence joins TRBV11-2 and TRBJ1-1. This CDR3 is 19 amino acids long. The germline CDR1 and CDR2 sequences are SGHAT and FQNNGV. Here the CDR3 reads CASSLVPLPKRTLNTEAFF.

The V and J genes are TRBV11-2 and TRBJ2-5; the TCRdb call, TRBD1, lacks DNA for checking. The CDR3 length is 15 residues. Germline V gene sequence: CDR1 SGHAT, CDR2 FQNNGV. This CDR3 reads CASTPTGGTEETQYF.